This passage covers 6 T cell receptor beta chains from one sample sequenced in a study of early T cells in non-severe SARS-CoV-2 infection. Each CDR3 protein is one row after TCRdb ran MiXCR on the 5' RACE reads. Counted here are tens of thousands of distinct CDR3 sequences, 9% to 15% occurring once; the ten biggest clones make up 2% to 3%. The sample in question was whole blood, obtained at baseline. These receptors came from an adult who was a healthcare worker with PCR-confirmed SARS-CoV-2 infection or an uninfected control (not recorded which).

This clonotype has only a few counts. The rearrangement links TRBV7-3 to TRBJ1-2; D is possibly TRBD1 (6 bases). V was clipped by 5 bases and J by 4 bases, with 23 bases between them. Germline lookup yields CDR1 SGHTA and CDR2 FQGTGA. The CDR3 has 17 residues. CDR3: CASSPEYVGGKGYGYTF. The CDR3 nucleotides read TGTGCCAGCAGCCCAGAATATGTAGGGGGGAAAGGCTATGGCTACACCTTC.

CDR3 amino acids: CATSRDQPQETQYF. The CDR3 region has the DNA TGTGCCACCAGCAGAGATCAGCCCCAAGAGACCCAGTACTTC. J is TRBJ2-5 and V is TRBV15, with D hard to call. Trimming left V 0 bases short and J 1 base short, with 6 bases between. Germline CDR1 reads LNHNV; CDR2 reads YYDKDF (reference sequence). The CDR3 runs to 14 residues.

This clonotype came up many times. The rearrangement joins TRBV20-1 to TRBJ1-2; D is unclear. CDR1 and CDR2 from the germline V gene are DFQATT and SNEGSKA (reference sequence). Between the trimmed V and J ends, which lost 0 bases and 4 bases, there was a span of 15 bases. The CDR3 is 15 amino acids. CDR3 bases: TGCAGTGCTAGAGATAGCAGTCCTAAGACCTATGGCTACACCTTC. Translated, it gives CSARDSSPKTYGYTF.

The CDR3, as DNA: TGCAGTGCTAGCGTGGGGGTCGGCGGGGAGCTGTTTTTT. It translates to CSASVGVGGELFF. The rearrangement uses TRBV20-1 and TRBJ2-2; D possibly matches TRBD1 or TRBD2 (5 bases each). Trimming took 3 bases from V and 7 from J, leaving 12 bases between them. The CDR3 is made up of 13 amino acids. CDR1 is DFQATT and CDR2 is SNEGSKA in the germline V gene (reference sequence).

This clonotype was observed a few times. The J gene is TRBJ2-7, the V gene TRBV7-6; D uncertain. There are 12 residues in the CDR3. Trimming left V 2 bases short and J 4 bases short, with 6 bases between. Germline V gives CDR1 SGHVS, CDR2 FNYEAQ. The DNA for the CDR3 is TGTGCCAGCAGCTTAAATGGGTACGAGCAGTACTTC. Protein product: CASSLNGYEQYF.

This clonotype was counted a few times. CDR3 sequence (DNA): TGCGCCAGCAGCCCGGGACAGCTTACTGAAGCTTTCTTT. It specifies CASSPGQLTEAFF. The chain employs TRBV10-1 and TRBJ1-1; 7 nucleotides match TRBD1. Unmatched junction bases numbered 6, after V lost 6 bases and J lost 5 bases. The CDR3 sequence is 13 residues long. Germline V gives CDR1 WNHNN, CDR2 SYGVQD (reference sequence).